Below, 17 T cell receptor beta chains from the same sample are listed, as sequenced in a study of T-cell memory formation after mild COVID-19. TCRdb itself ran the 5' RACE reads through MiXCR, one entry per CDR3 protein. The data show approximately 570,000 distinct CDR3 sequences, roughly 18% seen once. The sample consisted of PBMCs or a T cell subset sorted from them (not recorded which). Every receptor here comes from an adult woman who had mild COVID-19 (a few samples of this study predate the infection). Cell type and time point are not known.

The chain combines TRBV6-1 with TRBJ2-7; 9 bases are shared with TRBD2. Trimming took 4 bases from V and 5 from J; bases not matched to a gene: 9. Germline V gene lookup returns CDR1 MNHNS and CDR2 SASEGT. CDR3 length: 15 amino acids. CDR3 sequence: CASSAIAGAVHEQYF. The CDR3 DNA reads TGTGCCAGCAGTGCTATAGCGGGAGCGGTACACGAGCAGTACTTC.

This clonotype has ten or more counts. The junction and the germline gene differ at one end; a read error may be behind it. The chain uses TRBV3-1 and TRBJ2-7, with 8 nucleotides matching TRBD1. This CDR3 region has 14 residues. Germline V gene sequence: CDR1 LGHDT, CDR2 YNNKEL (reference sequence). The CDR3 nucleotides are TGCGCCAGCAGCCAAGACAGGGGCTCCTACGAGCAGTACTTC. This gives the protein CASSQDRGSYEQYF.

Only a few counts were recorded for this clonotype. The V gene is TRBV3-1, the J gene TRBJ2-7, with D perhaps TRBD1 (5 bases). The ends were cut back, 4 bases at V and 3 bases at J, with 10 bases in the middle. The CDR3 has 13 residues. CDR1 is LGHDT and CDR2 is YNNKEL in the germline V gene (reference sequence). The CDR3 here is CASSPLDSYEQYF. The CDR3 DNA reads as TGTGCCAGCAGCCCCCTTGACAGCTACGAGCAGTACTTC.

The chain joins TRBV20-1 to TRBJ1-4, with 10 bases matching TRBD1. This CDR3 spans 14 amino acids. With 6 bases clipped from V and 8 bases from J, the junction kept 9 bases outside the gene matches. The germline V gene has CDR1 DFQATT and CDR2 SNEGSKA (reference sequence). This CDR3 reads CSAELGTGDEKLFF. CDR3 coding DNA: TGCAGTGCCGAGCTGGGGACAGGGGACGAAAAACTGTTTTTT.

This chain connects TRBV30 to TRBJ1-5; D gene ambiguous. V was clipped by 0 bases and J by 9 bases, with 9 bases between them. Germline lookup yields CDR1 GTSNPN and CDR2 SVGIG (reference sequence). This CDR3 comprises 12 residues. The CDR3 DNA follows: TGTGCCTGGAGTGTCGAAGGGAGGCCCCAGCATTTT. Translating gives CAWSVEGRPQHF.

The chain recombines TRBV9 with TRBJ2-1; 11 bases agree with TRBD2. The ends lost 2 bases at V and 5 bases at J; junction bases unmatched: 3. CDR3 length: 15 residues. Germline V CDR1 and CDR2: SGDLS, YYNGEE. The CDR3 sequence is CASSVTSGTDNEQFF. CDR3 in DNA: TGTGCCAGCAGCGTGACTAGCGGGACCGACAATGAGCAGTTCTTC.

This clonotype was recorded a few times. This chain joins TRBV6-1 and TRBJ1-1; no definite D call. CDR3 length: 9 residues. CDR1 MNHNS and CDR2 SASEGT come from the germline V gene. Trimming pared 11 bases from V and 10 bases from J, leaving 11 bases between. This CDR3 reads CAVRGGAFF. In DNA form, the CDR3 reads TGTGCCGTCCGAGGTGGAGCTTTCTTT.

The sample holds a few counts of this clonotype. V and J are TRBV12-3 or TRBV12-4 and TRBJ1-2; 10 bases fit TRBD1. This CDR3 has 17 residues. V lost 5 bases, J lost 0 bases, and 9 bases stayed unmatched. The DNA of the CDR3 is TGTGCCAGCAGTGGGACAGGGGCTCCCGTTGCTAACTATGGCTACACCTTC. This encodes CASSGTGAPVANYGYTF.

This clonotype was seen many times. CDR3: CASSQTQETQYF. The CDR3, as DNA: TGTGCCAGCAGCCAGACCCAAGAGACCCAGTACTTC. The V and J genes are TRBV6-5 and TRBJ2-5; D not resolved. The CDR3 has 12 amino acids. V shed 6 bases and J shed 1 base, with 6 bases lying between them. CDR1 is MNHEY, CDR2 SVGAGI, per germline.

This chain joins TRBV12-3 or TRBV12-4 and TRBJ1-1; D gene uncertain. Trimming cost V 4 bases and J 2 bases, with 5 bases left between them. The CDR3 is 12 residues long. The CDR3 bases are TGTGCCAGCAGTTATATTAACACTGAAGCTTTCTTT. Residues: CASSYINTEAFF.

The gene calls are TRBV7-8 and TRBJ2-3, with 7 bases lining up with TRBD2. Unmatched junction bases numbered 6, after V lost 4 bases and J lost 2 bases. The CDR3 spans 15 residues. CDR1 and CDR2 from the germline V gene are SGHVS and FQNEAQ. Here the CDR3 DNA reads TGTGCCAGCAGCTCCGACGGACTAGACACAGATACGCAGTATTTT. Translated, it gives CASSSDGLDTDTQYF.

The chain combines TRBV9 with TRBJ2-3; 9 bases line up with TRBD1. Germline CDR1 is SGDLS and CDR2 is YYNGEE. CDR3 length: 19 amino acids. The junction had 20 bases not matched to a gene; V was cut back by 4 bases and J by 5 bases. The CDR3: CASSSPVVGQGSHKDTQYF. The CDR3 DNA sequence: TGTGCCAGCAGCTCCCCCGTGGTAGGACAGGGGAGTCACAAAGATACGCAGTATTTT.

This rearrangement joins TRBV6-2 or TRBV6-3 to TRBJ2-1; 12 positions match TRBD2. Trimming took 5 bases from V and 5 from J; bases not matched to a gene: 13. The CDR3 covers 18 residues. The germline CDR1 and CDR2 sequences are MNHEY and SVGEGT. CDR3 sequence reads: CASSPMGRLAGVNNEQFF. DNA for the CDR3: TGTGCCAGCAGTCCGATGGGCCGACTAGCGGGGGTCAACAATGAGCAGTTCTTC.

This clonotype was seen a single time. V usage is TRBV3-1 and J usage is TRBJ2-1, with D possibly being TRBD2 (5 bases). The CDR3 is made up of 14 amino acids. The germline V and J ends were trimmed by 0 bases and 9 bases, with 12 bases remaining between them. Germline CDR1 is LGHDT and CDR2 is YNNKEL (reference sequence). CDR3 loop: CASSQEPGEVEQFF. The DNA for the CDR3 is TGTGCCAGCAGCCAAGAGCCCGGGGAAGTTGAGCAGTTCTTC.

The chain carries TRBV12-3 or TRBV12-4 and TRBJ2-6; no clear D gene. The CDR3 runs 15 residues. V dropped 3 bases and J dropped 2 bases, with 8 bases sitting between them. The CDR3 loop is CASSLGAPGANVLTF. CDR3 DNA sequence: TGTGCCAGCAGTTTGGGTGCCCCTGGGGCCAACGTCCTGACTTTC.

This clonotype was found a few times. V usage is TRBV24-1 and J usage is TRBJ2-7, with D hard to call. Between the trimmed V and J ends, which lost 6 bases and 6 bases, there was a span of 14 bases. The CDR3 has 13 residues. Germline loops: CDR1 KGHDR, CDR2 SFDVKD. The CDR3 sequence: CATSSTLTGEQYF. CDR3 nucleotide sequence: TGTGCCACCAGTTCTACCTTAACTGGCGAGCAGTACTTC.

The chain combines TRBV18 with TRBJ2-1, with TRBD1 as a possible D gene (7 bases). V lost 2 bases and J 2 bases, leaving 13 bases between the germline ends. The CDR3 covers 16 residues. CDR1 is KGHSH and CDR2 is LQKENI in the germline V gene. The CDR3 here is CASSPMEGAAYNEQFF. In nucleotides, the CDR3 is TGTGCCAGCTCACCAATGGAGGGGGCCGCCTACAATGAGCAGTTCTTC.